The rows below give T cell receptor beta chains drawn from one sample of a study of technical replicates of blood from a handful of donors. Assay: immunoSEQ multiplex PCR; the TCRdb copy retains only in-frame clones and omits some. Of 60,000 to 65,000 clones in the sample, 80% to 95% were seen once. The sample was PBMCs. The receptors shown here come from a human donor in good health. Some clones in this sample may be carry-over from other donors' samples. Both conserved end residues are part of each CDR3. The order of the fields is V gene, clone size, J gene, D gene, CDR3 protein, CDR3 DNA. A D gene is named only where the DNA matches it firmly. Clone size, where shown, is once, few, many, or a class for clones that have expanded.

TRBV7-8	.	TRBJ2-7	TRBD2	CASSVGLAGTEQYF	TGTGCCAGCAGCGTGGGACTAGCGGGGACCGAGCAGTACTTC
TRBV4-1	.	TRBJ2-2	TRBD2	CASTGLEDSGELFF	TGCGCCAGCACCGGACTAGAAGATTCCGGGGAGCTGTTTTTT
TRBV19	.	TRBJ2-1	TRBD2	CASSIVSGRKNNEQFF	TGTGCCAGTAGTATAGTATCCGGGAGGAAGAACAATGAGCAGTTCTTC
TRBV12-5	.	TRBJ1-2	TRBD1	CASAPEGARGYTF	TGTGCTAGTGCTCCGGAGGGGGCGCGGGGCTACACCTTC
TRBV4-2	.	TRBJ2-1	.	CASSQDQETRWEQFF	TGTGCCAGCAGCCAAGATCAAGAGACTAGGTGGGAGCAGTTCTTC
TRBV19	.	TRBJ1-2	.	CASSIDAGFDGYTF	TGTGCCAGTAGTATAGATGCGGGGTTCGATGGCTACACCTTC
TRBV4-2	medium-sized	TRBJ1-6	.	CASSQDVENSPLHF	TGTGCCAGCAGCCAAGATGTGGAGAATTCACCCCTCCACTTT
TRBV19	.	TRBJ2-5	.	CASSIVAPHGETQYF	TGTGCCAGTAGTATAGTAGCCCCACATGGAGAGACCCAGTACTTC
TRBV27	.	TRBJ2-7	.	CASSSSGYEQYF	TGTGCCAGCAGTTCCTCGGGCTACGAGCAGTACTTC
TRBV9	.	TRBJ2-3	TRBD1	CASSVGTGGVIRITDTQYF	TGTGCCAGCAGCGTGGGGACAGGGGGCGTCATTCGGATTACAGATACGCAGTATTTT
TRBV10-3	.	TRBJ2-3	.	CAISESPSRDTQYF	TGTGCCATCAGTGAGTCGCCCTCGCGGGATACGCAGTATTTT
TRBV27	once	TRBJ1-1	.	CASRTGQGTEAFF	TGTGCCAGCAGAACTGGCCAGGGGACTGAAGCTTTCTTT
TRBV2	.	TRBJ2-3	TRBD2	CASSESWASGREGTDTQYF	TGTGCCAGCAGTGAAAGTTGGGCTAGCGGGAGGGAGGGCACAGATACGCAGTATTTT
TRBV7-9	.	TRBJ1-5	.	CAAGGSNQPQHF	TGTGCCGCGGGTGGGAGCAATCAGCCCCAGCATTTT
TRBV11-2	.	TRBJ2-1	TRBD2	CASSVAGVAYNEQFF	TGTGCCAGCAGCGTAGCGGGAGTAGCCTACAATGAGCAGTTCTTC
TRBV2	.	TRBJ1-5	TRBD1	CASSSGQGSNQPQHF	TGTGCCAGCAGCTCGGGACAGGGTAGCAATCAGCCCCAGCATTTT
TRBV2	.	TRBJ2-5	TRBD2	CANTGGGETQYF	TGTGCCAACACCGGCGGGGGGGAGACCCAGTACTTC
TRBV11-2	once	TRBJ2-2	TRBD2	CASSLESPAGRAGELFF	TGTGCCAGCAGCTTAGAATCCCCAGCGGGAAGGGCCGGGGAGCTGTTTTTT
TRBV2	few	TRBJ1-5	.	CASSWVSGNQPQHF	TGTGCCAGCAGTTGGGTATCAGGGAATCAGCCCCAGCATTTT
TRBV7-9	.	TRBJ2-7	.	CASSHTLKEEQYF	TGTGCCAGCAGCCATACCCTCAAAGAGGAGCAGTACTTC
TRBV11-1	.	TRBJ1-2	.	CASSTDRSFNYGYTF	TGTGCCAGCAGCACCGACAGGTCCTTTAACTATGGCTACACCTTC
TRBV5-8	.	TRBJ2-7	.	CASKSRRSYEQYF	TGTGCCAGCAAGTCGCGCCGGAGCTACGAGCAGTACTTC
TRBV6-5	.	TRBJ2-3	TRBD1	CASSYRTGRTDTQYF	TGTGCCAGCAGTTACAGGACAGGACGCACAGATACGCAGTATTTT
TRBV2	.	TRBJ2-1	TRBD2	CASRLAGGPYNEQFF	TGTGCCAGCAGACTAGCGGGAGGGCCATACAATGAGCAGTTCTTC
TRBV7-8	.	TRBJ2-7	.	CASSHREQGWGEQYF	TGTGCCAGCAGCCACCGAGAACAGGGTTGGGGCGAGCAGTACTTC
TRBV11-2	few	TRBJ2-1	.	CASSPRGTGGIGNEQFF	TGTGCCAGCAGCCCCCGAGGTACTGGCGGGATTGGAAATGAGCAGTTCTTC
TRBV6-5	.	TRBJ2-3	TRBD2	CASRLAGYTDTQYF	TGTGCCAGCAGACTAGCGGGGTACACAGATACGCAGTATTTT
TRBV5-4	.	TRBJ2-7	TRBD1	CASSLSQGGYEQYF	TGTGCCAGCAGCTTGTCACAGGGGGGCTACGAGCAGTACTTC
TRBV5-8	.	TRBJ2-7	TRBD1	CASSPFRTGAYEQYF	TGTGCCAGCAGCCCGTTTCGGACAGGGGCCTACGAGCAGTACTTC
TRBV7-9	.	TRBJ2-3	.	CASSYGPQGADTQYF	TGTGCCAGCAGCTATGGACCGCAAGGGGCAGATACGCAGTATTTT
TRBV15	.	TRBJ2-2	.	CATSPREQWNTGELFF	TGTGCCACCAGCCCCCGGGAACAGTGGAACACCGGGGAGCTGTTTTTT
TRBV13	.	TRBJ1-2	.	CASSLRTAPRGYTF	TGTGCCAGCAGCTTAAGGACTGCCCCTCGTGGCTACACCTTC
TRBV27	.	TRBJ2-3	.	CASSARGRGRADTQYF	TGTGCCAGCAGTGCCCGAGGCAGGGGAAGGGCAGATACGCAGTATTTT
TRBV9	.	TRBJ2-4	.	CASSVGFGSQNIQYF	TGTGCCAGCAGCGTAGGGTTCGGGTCTCAAAACATTCAGTACTTC
TRBV6-1	.	TRBJ2-4	TRBD2	CASSEGTSGNIQYF	TGTGCCAGCAGTGAAGGGACTAGCGGGAACATTCAGTACTTC
TRBV7-3	once	TRBJ2-5	TRBD2	CASSPVAGEETQYF	TGTGCCAGCAGCCCAGTAGCGGGGGAAGAGACCCAGTACTTC
TRBV25-1	.	TRBJ2-1	.	CASRAAGASSYNEQFF	TGTGCCAGCAGGGCCGCGGGGGCGAGCTCCTACAATGAGCAGTTCTTC
TRBV25-1	.	TRBJ2-7	TRBD1	CASSQGALLEQYF	TGTGCCAGCAGTCAGGGGGCCCTCCTGGAGCAGTACTTC
TRBV6-6	once	TRBJ2-7	.	CASSAQDGYEQYF	TGTGCCAGCAGTGCGCAGGATGGCTACGAGCAGTACTTC
TRBV10-3	.	TRBJ2-5	TRBD2	CAISDLAGGLETQYF	TGTGCCATCAGTGATCTAGCGGGAGGTTTAGAGACCCAGTACTTC
TRBV6-5	.	TRBJ2-1	TRBD2	CASSWAGGYNEQFF	TGTGCCAGCAGTTGGGCGGGGGGGTACAATGAGCAGTTCTTC
TRBV5-1	.	TRBJ2-7	TRBD2	CASSGTSGGANEQYF	TGCGCCAGCAGCGGGACTAGCGGGGGGGCCAACGAGCAGTACTTC
TRBV5-1	.	TRBJ2-7	TRBD2	CASSPPGLAGREQYF	TGCGCCAGCAGCCCGCCGGGACTAGCGGGGCGGGAGCAGTACTTC
TRBV7-2	.	TRBJ2-1	.	CASSPVGASYNEQFF	TGTGCCAGCAGCCCGGTGGGAGCGTCCTACAATGAGCAGTTCTTC
TRBV10-3	.	TRBJ2-3	.	CAIKRSATSTDTQYF	TGTGCCATCAAGCGCTCCGCAACTAGCACAGATACGCAGTATTTT
TRBV7-9	.	TRBJ1-2	.	CASSHPNYGYTF	TGTGCCAGCAGCCATCCCAACTATGGCTACACCTTC
TRBV7-2	.	TRBJ2-1	.	CASSLTRNEQFF	TGTGCCAGCAGCCTGACACGGAATGAGCAGTTCTTC
TRBV7-9	once	TRBJ1-2	.	CASSQGADGYTF	TGTGCCAGCAGCCAGGGCGCTGATGGCTACACCTTC
TRBV18	once	TRBJ1-4	.	CASSLSGANEKLFF	TGTGCCAGCTCACTATCGGGGGCTAATGAAAAACTGTTTTTT
TRBV5-4	.	TRBJ2-5	.	CASRMQLGAETQYF	TGTGCCAGCAGAATGCAACTGGGGGCAGAGACCCAGTACTTC
TRBV7-3	.	TRBJ2-5	TRBD2	CASSLTERGAQETQYF	TGTGCCAGCAGCTTAACCGAGCGGGGGGCTCAAGAGACCCAGTACTTC
TRBV5-1	.	TRBJ2-3	TRBD1	CASSYGQVTDTQYF	TGCGCCAGCAGCTATGGACAGGTGACAGATACGCAGTATTTT
TRBV7-3	.	TRBJ1-1	.	CASSLGGGNTEAFF	TGTGCCAGCAGCCTGGGAGGGGGGAACACTGAAGCTTTCTTT
TRBV11-2	.	TRBJ1-1	.	CASSDGERRTEAFF	TGTGCCAGCAGCGACGGGGAACGAAGGACTGAAGCTTTCTTT
TRBV5-4	.	TRBJ1-2	TRBD1	CASSSGGTGVDGYTF	TGTGCCAGCAGCTCGGGGGGGACAGGGGTTGATGGCTACACCTTC
TRBV27	.	TRBJ1-1	.	CASTGNTEAFF	TGTGCCAGCACGGGGAACACTGAAGCTTTCTTT
TRBV2	.	TRBJ2-1	TRBD2	CASRDASGAYNEQFF	TGTGCCAGCAGGGACGCTAGCGGGGCATACAATGAGCAGTTCTTC